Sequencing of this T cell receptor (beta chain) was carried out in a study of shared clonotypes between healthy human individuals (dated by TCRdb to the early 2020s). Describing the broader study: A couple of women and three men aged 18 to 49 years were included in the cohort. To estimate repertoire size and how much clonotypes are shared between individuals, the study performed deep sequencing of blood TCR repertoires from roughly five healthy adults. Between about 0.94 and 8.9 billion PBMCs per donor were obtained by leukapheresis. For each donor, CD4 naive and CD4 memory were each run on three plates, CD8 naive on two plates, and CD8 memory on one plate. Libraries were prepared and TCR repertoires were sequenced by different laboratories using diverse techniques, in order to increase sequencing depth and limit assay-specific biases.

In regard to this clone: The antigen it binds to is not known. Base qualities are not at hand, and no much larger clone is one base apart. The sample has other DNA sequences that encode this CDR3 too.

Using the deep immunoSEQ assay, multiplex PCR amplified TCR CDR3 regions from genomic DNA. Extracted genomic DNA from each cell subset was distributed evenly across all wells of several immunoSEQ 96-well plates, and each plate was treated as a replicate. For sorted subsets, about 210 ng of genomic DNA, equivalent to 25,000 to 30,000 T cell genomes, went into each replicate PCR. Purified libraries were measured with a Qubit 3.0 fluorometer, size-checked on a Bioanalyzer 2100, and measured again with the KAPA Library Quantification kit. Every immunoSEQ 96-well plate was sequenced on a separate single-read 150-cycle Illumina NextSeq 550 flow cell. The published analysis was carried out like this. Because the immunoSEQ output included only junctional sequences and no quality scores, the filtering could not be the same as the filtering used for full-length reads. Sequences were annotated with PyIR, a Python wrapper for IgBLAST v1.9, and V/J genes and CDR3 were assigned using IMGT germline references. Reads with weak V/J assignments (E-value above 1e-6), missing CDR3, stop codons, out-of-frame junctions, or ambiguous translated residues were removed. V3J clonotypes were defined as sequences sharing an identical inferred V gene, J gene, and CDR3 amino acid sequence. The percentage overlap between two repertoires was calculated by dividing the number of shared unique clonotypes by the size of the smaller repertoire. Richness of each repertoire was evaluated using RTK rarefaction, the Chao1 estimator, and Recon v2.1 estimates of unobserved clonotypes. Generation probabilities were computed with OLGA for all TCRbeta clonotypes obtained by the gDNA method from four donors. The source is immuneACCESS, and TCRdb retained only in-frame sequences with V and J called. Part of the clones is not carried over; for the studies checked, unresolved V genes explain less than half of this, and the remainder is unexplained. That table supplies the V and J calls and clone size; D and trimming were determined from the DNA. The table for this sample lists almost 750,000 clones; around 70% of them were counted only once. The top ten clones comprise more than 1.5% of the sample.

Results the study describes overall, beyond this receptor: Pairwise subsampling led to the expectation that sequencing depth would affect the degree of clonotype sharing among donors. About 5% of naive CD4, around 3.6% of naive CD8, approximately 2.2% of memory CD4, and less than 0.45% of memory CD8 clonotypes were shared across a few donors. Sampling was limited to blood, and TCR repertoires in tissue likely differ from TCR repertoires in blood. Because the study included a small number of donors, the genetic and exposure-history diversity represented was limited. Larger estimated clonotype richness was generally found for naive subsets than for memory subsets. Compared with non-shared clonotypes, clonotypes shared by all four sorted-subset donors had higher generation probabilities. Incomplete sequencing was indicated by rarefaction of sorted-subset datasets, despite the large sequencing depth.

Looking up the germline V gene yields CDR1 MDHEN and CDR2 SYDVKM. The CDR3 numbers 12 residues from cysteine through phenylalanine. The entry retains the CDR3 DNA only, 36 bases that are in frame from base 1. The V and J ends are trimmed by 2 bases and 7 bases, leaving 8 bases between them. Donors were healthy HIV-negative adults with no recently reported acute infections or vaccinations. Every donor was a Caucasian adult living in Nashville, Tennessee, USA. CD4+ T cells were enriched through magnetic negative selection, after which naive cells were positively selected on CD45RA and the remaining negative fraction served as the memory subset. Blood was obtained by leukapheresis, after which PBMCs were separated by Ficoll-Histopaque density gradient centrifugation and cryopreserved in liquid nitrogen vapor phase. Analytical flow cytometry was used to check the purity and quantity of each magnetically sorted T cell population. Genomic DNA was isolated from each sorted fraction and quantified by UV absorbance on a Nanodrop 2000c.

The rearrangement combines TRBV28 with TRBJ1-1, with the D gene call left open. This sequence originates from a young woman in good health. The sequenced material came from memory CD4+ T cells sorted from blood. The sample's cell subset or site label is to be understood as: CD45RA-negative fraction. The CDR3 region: CASSLREGEAFF. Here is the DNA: TGTGCCAGCAGTTTACGTGAGGGTGAAGCTTTCTTT. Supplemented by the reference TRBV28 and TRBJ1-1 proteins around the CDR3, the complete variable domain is DVKVTQSSRYLVKRTGEKVFLECVQDMDHENMFWYRQDPGLGLRLIYFSYDVKMKEKGDIPEGYSVSREKKERFSLILESASTNQTSMYLCASSLREGEAFFGQGTRLTVV.